This T cell receptor beta chain was observed in a study of T cell responses to AZD1222 COVID-19 vaccine. The protocol was immunoSEQ multiplex PCR, while the TCRdb copy is restricted to in-frame clones and leaves out a portion. The sample contains 130,000 to 150,000 clones, around nine tenths of which appear only once. The sequence was collected from an adult in good health. The specimen was peripheral blood, collected on day 0 of MenACWY control vaccination.

The CDR3 DNA follows: TGCAGCGTGACAGGGCCTGAAGCTTTCTTT. Amino acids: CSVTGPEAFF. The chain recombines TRBV29-1 with TRBJ1-1, with TRBD1 identical over 7 bases. This CDR3 contains 10 residues. V trimming: 6 bases; J trimming: 6 bases; junction bases outside the gene matches: 1. Germline CDR1 is SQVTM and CDR2 is ANQGSEA.